This passage covers 10 T cell receptor beta chains from one sample sequenced in a study of T cells in localized non-small cell lung cancer. Measured with immunoSEQ multiplex PCR; TCRdb has only the in-frame clones, and not every one. The sample has more than 35,000 clones, 90% to 95% seen once; the top ten hold around 6.5%. The specimen comprised peripheral blood, sampled before any cancer treatment. These TCRs come from a female donor aged 60 or older with stage I lung adenocarcinoma.

The chain recombines TRBV28 with TRBJ1-5, with 10 bases aligning to TRBD1. This CDR3 has 15 amino acids. The junction had 11 bases not matched to a gene; V was cut back by 6 bases and J by 9 bases. Germline V gene lookup returns CDR1 MDHEN and CDR2 SYDVKM. The CDR3 reads CASRGQGREKGPQHF. The CDR3 bases are TGTGCCAGCAGGGGACAGGGGCGAGAAAAAGGGCCCCAGCATTTT.

The chain carries TRBV7-2 and TRBJ1-5; TRBD1 is a possible D gene (5 bases). CDR1 and CDR2 (germline): SGHTA, FQGNSA. Trimming took 0 bases from V and 4 from J, leaving 10 bases between them. This CDR3 has 15 residues. Written as DNA, the CDR3 is TGTGCCAGCAGCTTAGCGCGGGGGAGGAATCAGCCCCAGCATTTT. This gives the protein CASSLARGRNQPQHF. The variable domain in full, completed from reference TRBV7-2 and TRBJ1-5, reads GAGVSQSPSNKVTEKGKDVELRCDPISGHTALYWYRQSLGQGLEFLIYFQGNSAPDKSGLPSDRFSAERTGGSVSTLTIQRTQQEDSAVYLCASSLARGRNQPQHFGDGTRLSIL.

This chain joins TRBV15 and TRBJ1-2; D is perhaps TRBD1 (5 bases). The CDR3 has 16 residues. Trimming took off 0 bases at V and 6 bases at J, with 17 bases between the two ends. Germline CDR1 is LNHNV and CDR2 is YYDKDF (reference sequence). CDR3 in DNA: TGTGCCACCAGCAGAGATAAGGCCGGGGGAGAAAATGGCTACACCTTC. Its protein is CATSRDKAGGENGYTF.

The chain is built from TRBV5-1 and TRBJ1-3; no clear D gene. V lost 3 bases and J 0 bases, leaving 16 bases between the germline ends. The CDR3 runs to 17 residues. CDR1 and CDR2 from the germline V gene are SGHRS and YFSETQ. CDR3 in DNA: TGCGCCAGCAGCTCCGAAGCGAGGGCGAGCTCTGGAAACACCATATATTTT. This gives the protein CASSSEARASSGNTIYF.

The rearrangement joins TRBV7-9 to TRBJ1-2, with D unclear. Per the germline V gene, CDR1 is SEHNR and CDR2 is FQNEAQ (reference sequence). This CDR3 is built from 14 residues. The ends were cut back, 1 base at V and 5 bases at J, with 11 bases in the middle. Here the CDR3 DNA reads TGTGCCAGCAGCTTAGATGAAGGCGGTTATGGCTACACCTTC. This codes for CASSLDEGGYGYTF. Combining the CDR3 with reference TRBV7-9 and TRBJ1-2 gives the whole variable domain DTGVSQNPRHKITKRGQNVTFRCDPISEHNRLYWYRQTLGQGPEFLTYFQNEAQLEKSRLLSDRFSAERPKGSFSTLEIQRTEQGDSAMYLCASSLDEGGYGYTFGSGTRLTVV.

The CDR3 loop reads CASSLASSRSSGNTIYF. The DNA of the CDR3 is TGTGCCAGCAGCTTGGCATCTTCTCGGAGCTCTGGAAACACCATATATTTT. V is TRBV5-4 and J is TRBJ1-3; D is ambiguous. Trimming pared 0 bases from V and 0 bases from J, leaving 13 bases between. Germline V gene lookup returns CDR1 SGHNT and CDR2 YYREEE (reference sequence). The CDR3 loop spans 17 amino acids.

The V call is TRBV5-1, the J call TRBJ1-4, with no clear D. The V and J ends lost 5 bases and 7 bases respectively, with 12 bases between them. The CDR3 totals 13 residues. Germline CDR1 reads SGHRS; CDR2 reads YFSETQ. This CDR3 reads CASSWSGGEKLFF. The CDR3 nucleotides are TGCGCCAGCAGTTGGTCGGGCGGTGAAAAACTGTTTTTT.

This clone has only a few counts. The chain joins TRBV5-8 to TRBJ2-3; the D gene is possibly TRBD1 (6 bases). The V end lost 0 bases, the J end lost 2 bases, and 10 bases lay between the germline ends. Germline CDR1 reads SGHTS; CDR2 reads YDEGEE. The CDR3 covers 15 residues. The CDR3 nucleotides are TGTGCCAGCAGCTTGGCGGACAGAGACACAGATACGCAGTATTTT. Encoded protein: CASSLADRDTDTQYF.

This chain links TRBV21-1 with TRBJ1-5. TRBV21-1 has pseudogene status. The CDR3 extends over 11 amino acids. This CDR3 is CASPAAEPQHF. The DNA of the CDR3 is TGTGCCAGCCCCGCGGCGGAGCCCCAGCATTTT.

This sequence joins TRBV11-2 and TRBJ1-4, with D tentatively TRBD1 (6 bases). The germline CDR1 and CDR2 sequences are SGHAT and FQNNGV. This CDR3 contains 16 residues. The V and J ends lost 5 bases and 7 bases respectively, with 20 bases between them. The CDR3 DNA is TGTGCCAGCAGCATCCCCACGACAGGTACCAGTGAAAAACTGTTTTTT. Protein product: CASSIPTTGTSEKLFF.